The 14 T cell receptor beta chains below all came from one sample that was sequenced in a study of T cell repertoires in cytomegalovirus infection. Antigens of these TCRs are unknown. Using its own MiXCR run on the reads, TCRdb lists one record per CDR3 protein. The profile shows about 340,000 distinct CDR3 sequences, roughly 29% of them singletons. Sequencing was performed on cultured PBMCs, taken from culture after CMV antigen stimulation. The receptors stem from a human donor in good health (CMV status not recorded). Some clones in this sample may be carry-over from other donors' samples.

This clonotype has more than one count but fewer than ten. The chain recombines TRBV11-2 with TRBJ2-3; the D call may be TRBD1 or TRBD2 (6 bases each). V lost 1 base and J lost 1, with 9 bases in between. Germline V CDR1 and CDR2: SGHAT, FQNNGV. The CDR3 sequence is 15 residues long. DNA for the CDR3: TGTGCCAGCAGCTTAGGGGGGGCCGGCACAGATACGCAGTATTTT. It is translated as CASSLGGAGTDTQYF. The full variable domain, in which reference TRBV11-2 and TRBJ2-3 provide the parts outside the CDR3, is EAGVAQSPRYKIIEKRQSVAFWCNPISGHATLYWYQQILGQGPKLLIQFQNNGVVDDSQLPKDRFSAERLKGVDSTLKIQPAKLEDSAVYLCASSLGGAGTDTQYFGPGTRLTVL.

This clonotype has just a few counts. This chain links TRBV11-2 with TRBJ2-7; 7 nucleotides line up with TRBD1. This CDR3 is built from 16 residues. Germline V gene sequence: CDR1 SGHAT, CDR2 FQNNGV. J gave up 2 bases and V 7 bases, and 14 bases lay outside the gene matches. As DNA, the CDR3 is TGTGCCAGCACCTTGCCCCACGACAGGGTCACCTACGAGCAGTACTTC. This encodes CASTLPHDRVTYEQYF.

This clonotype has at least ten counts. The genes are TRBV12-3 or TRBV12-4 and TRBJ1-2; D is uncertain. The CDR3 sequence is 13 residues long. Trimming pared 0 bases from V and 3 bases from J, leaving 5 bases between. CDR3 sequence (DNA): TGTGCCAGCAGTTTAGCGCATGACTATGGCTACACCTTC. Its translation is CASSLAHDYGYTF.

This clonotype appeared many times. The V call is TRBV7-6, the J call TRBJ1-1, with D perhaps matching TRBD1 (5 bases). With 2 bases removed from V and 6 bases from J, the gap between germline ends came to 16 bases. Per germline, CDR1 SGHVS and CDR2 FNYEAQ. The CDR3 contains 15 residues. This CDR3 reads CASSLPQGGWAEAFF. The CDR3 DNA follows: TGTGCCAGCAGCTTACCCCAGGGCGGATGGGCTGAAGCTTTCTTT.

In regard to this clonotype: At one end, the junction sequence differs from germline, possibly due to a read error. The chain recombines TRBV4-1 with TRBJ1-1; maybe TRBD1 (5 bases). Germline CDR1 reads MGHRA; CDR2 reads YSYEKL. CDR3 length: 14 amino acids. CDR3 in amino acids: CASSDGALNTEAFF. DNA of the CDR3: TGTGCCAGCAGTGACGGGGCACTGAACACTGAAGCTTTCTTT.

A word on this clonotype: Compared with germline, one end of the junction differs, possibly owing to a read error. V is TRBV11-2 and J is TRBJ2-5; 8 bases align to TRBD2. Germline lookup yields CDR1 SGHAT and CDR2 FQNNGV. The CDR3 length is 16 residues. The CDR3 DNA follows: TGTGTCAGCAGCTTGGGACTAGGGAAGACCCAAGAGACCCAGTACTTC. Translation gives CVSSLGLGKTQETQYF.

The CDR3 here is CASSQFSGMLDEQYF. In DNA, the CDR3 is TGTGCCAGCAGCCAATTTAGCGGGATGCTCGACGAGCAGTACTTC. V is TRBV4-2 and J is TRBJ2-7; 8 nucleotides align to TRBD2. Losses at the gene ends were 2 bases for V and 5 bases for J; bases not matched to a gene: 8. The germline gives CDR1 LGHNA, CDR2 YNFKEQ. The CDR3 length is 15 residues.

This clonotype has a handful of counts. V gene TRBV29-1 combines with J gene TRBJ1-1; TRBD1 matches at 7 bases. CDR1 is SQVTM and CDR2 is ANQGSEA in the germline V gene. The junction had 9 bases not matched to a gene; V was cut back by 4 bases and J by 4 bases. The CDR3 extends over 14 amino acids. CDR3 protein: CSVVRRQGGTEAFF. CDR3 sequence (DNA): TGCAGCGTTGTTCGGCGTCAGGGGGGCACTGAAGCTTTCTTT. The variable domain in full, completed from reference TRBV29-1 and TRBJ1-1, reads SAVISQKPSRDICQRGTSLTIQCQVDSQVTMMFWYRQQPGQSLTLIATANQGSEATYESGFVIDKFPISRPNLTFSTLTVSNMSPEDSSIYLCSVVRRQGGTEAFFGQGTRLTVV.

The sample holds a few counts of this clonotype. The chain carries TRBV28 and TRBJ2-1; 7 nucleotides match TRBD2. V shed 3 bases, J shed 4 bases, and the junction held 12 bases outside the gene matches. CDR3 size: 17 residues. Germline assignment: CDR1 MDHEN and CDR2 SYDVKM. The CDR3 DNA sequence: TGTGCCAGCAGTTTCCCTGGACTAGGCGAGTTATACAATGAGCAGTTCTTC. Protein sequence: CASSFPGLGELYNEQFF.

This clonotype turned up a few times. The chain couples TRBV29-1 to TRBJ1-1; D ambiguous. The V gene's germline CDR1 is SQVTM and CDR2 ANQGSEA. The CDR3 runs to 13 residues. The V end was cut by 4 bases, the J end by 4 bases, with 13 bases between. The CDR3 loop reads CSVGGRFLTEAFF. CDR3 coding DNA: TGCAGCGTTGGAGGCAGGTTCCTCACTGAAGCTTTCTTT.

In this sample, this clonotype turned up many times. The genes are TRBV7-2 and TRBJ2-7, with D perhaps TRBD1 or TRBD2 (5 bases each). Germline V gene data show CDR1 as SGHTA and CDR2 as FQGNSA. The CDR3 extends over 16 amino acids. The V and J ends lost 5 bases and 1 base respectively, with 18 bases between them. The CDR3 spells CASSLWLRGDSYEQYF. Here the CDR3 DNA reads TGTGCCAGCAGCCTATGGCTGAGGGGTGATTCCTACGAGCAGTACTTC.

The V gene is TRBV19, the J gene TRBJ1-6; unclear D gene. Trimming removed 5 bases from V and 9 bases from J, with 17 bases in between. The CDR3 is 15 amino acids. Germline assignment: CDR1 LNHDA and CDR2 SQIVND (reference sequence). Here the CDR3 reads CASSPSHALVSPLHF. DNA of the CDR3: TGTGCCAGTAGTCCGAGTCATGCCCTAGTTTCACCCCTCCACTTT.

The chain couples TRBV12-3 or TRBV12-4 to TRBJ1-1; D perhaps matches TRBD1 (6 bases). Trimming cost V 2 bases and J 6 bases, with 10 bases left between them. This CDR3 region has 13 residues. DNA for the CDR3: TGTGCCAGCAGTTTAAGACAGGCACCTGAAGCTTTCTTT. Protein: CASSLRQAPEAFF.

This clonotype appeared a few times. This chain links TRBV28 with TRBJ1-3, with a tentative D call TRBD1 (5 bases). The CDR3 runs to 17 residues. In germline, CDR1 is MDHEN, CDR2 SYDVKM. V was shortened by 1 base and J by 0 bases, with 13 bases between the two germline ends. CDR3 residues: CASSLFPGRGSGNTIYF. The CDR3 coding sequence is TGTGCCAGCAGTTTATTCCCGGGTAGGGGCTCTGGAAACACCATATATTTT.